This T cell receptor (beta chain) was recovered during a study of blood T cell repertoires in COVID-19. Across the whole study: Both acute and convalescent COVID-19 samples were obtained from the United States, Italy and Spain. From T cells, B-cell-depleted T cells, or PBMCs came the material, which was cDNA or gDNA.

TCRdb's table, derived via immunoSEQ multiplex PCR, lists solely in-frame clones and lacks some. The repertoire holds 75,000 to 85,000 clones, with more than 75% as singletons. Sequences were obtained from peripheral blood. The clonotype comes from a human donor in a cohort sampled during active COVID-19.

The CDR3 bases are TGTGCCAGCAGAGACAGGGTGGGAAATGAAAAACTGTTTTTT. Translated, it gives CASRDRVGNEKLFF. This chain connects TRBV2 to TRBJ1-4, with 7 nucleotides matching TRBD1. CDR1 is SNHLY and CDR2 is FYNNEI in the germline V gene. The CDR3 loop spans 14 amino acids. The trim removed 6 bases at V and 5 bases at J, leaving 6 bases unmatched. Looking up the rest from reference TRBV2 and TRBJ1-4 gives the full variable domain: EPEVTQTPSHQVTQMGQEVILRCVPISNHLYFYWYRQILGQKVEFLVSFYNNEISEKSEIFDDQFSVERPDGSNFTLKIRSTKLEDSAMYFCASRDRVGNEKLFFGSGTQLSVL.